This TCR beta chain was sequenced during a study of early stage breast cancer tumors. Overall study context: About 70% of the 16 invasive tumors were ER+, PR+ and HER2-. Whole-study results and caveats: In most of the 16 patients, blood comparison separated tumor from normal breast.

There are 13 residues in the CDR3. Per the germline V gene, CDR1 is SSHAT and CDR2 is FNYEAQ (reference sequence). Between the trimmed V and J ends, which lost 4 bases and 4 bases, there was a span of 10 bases. Details on this clone: The target antigen is unknown.

Each sample had two DNA replicates, approximately 0.52 ug blood or 1.5 ug tissue. The table came from immunoSEQ multiplex PCR; TCRdb's copy has only in-frame clones and leaves some out. This table has roughly 30,000 clones, 60% to 80% appearing once. This TCR derives from a person between 35 and 49 years old with breast cancer. The specimen sequenced was blood. The J gene is TRBJ1-1, the V gene TRBV7-7, with D unresolved. CDR3 loop: CASSYGVGTEAFF. The CDR3, as DNA: TGTGCCAGCAGCTACGGCGTGGGCACTGAAGCTTTCTTT. The full variable domain, its missing parts supplied by reference TRBV7-7 and TRBJ1-1, is GAGVSQSPRYKVTKRGQDVTLRCDPISSHATLYWYQQALGQGPEFLTYFNYEAQPDKSGLPSDRFSAERPEGSISTLTIQRTEQRDSAMYRCASSYGVGTEAFFGQGTRLTVV.